The T cell receptor beta chain under discussion was sequenced for a study of blood T cell repertoires in COVID-19. This CDR3 is 16 amino acids long. The junction had 8 bases not matched to a gene; V was cut back by 3 bases and J by 3 bases. Per germline, CDR1 MGHRA and CDR2 YSYEKL. Only in-frame clones appear in the TCRdb table, and some are missing; sequencing was by immunoSEQ multiplex PCR. Among roughly 50,000 clones listed, just over 90% were seen once. Sequencing input: peripheral blood. This chain connects TRBV4-1 to TRBJ1-2, with TRBD1 matching over 9 bases. The TCR was taken from a man aged 70-80 years with acute or convalescent COVID-19. CDR3 sequence (DNA): TGCGCCAGCAGCCATCAATACAGGGGGCGCGACTATGGCTACACCTTC. Translated: CASSHQYRGRDYGYTF.